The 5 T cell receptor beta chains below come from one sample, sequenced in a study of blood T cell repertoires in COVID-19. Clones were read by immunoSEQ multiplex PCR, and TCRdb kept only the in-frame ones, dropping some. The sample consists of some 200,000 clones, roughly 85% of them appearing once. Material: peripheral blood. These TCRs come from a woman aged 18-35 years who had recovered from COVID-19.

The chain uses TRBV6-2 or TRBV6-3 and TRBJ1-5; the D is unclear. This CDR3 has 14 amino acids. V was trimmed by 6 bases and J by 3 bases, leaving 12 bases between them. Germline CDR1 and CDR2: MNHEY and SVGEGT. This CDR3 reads CASSLGFPNQPQHF. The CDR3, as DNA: TGTGCCAGCAGCCTCGGGTTCCCCAATCAGCCCCAGCATTTT.

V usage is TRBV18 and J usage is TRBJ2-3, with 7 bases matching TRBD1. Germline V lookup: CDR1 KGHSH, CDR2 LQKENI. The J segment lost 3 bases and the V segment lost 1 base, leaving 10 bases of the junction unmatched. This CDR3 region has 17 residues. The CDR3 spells CASSPRTRGSVTDTQYF. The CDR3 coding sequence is TGTGCCAGCTCACCACGGACCAGGGGGAGCGTGACAGATACGCAGTATTTT. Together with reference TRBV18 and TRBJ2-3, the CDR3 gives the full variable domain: NAGVMQNPRHLVRRRGQEARLRCSPMKGHSHVYWYRQLPEEGLKFMVYLQKENIIDESGMPKERFSAEFPKEGPSILRIQQVVRGDSAAYFCASSPRTRGSVTDTQYFGPGTRLTVL.

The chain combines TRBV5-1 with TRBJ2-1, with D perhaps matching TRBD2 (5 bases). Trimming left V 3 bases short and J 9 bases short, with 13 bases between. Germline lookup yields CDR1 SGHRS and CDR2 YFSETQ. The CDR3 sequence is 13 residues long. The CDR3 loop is CASSSGRGSEQFF. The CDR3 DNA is TGCGCCAGCAGCTCAGGTCGAGGGAGTGAGCAGTTCTTC. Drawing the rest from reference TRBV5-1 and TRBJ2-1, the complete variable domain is KAGVTQTPRYLIKTRGQQVTLSCSPISGHRSVSWYQQTPGQGLQFLFEYFSETQRNKGNFPGRFSGRQFSNSRSEMNVSTLELGDSALYLCASSSGRGSEQFFGPGTRLTVL.

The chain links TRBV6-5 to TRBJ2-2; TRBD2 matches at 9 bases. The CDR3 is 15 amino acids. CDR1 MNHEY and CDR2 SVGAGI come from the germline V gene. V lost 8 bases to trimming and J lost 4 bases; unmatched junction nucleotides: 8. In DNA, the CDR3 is TGTGCCAGCCGATCGGGACTAGCAGGCACCGGGGAGCTGTTTTTT. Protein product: CASRSGLAGTGELFF.

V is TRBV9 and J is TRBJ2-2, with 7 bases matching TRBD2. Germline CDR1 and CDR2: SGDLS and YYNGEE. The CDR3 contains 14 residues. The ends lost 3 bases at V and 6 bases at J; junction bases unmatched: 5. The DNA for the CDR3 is TGTGCCAGCAGCGCCTATACTAGCGCCGGGGAGCTGTTTTTT. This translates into CASSAYTSAGELFF.